The 3 T cell receptor beta chains presented below share a single source sample, sequenced in a study of cytotoxic CD8 clonotypes in ibrutinib-treated CLL. Repertoires were generated with immunoSEQ multiplex PCR, while TCRdb's copy carries only in-frame clones and drops some. Among roughly 130,000 clones, about 79% were seen once, and the ten largest hold 9.5% to 15%. The source was PBMCs, collected after 12 months of ibrutinib treatment. The receptor source for this set is a human donor with chronic lymphocytic leukemia.

The rearrangement joins TRBV2 to TRBJ1-2; perhaps TRBD1 as D (5 bases). Deletions cut 4 bases from V and 1 base from J, with 10 bases between. The CDR3 consists of 14 residues. CDR1 is SNHLY, CDR2 FYNNEI, per germline. CDR3 loop: CASSVQGSNYGYTF. CDR3 sequence (DNA): TGTGCCAGCAGTGTTCAGGGAAGTAACTATGGCTACACCTTC. Full variable domain (missing parts from reference TRBV2 and TRBJ1-2): EPEVTQTPSHQVTQMGQEVILRCVPISNHLYFYWYRQILGQKVEFLVSFYNNEISEKSEIFDDQFSVERPDGSNFTLKIRSTKLEDSAMYFCASSVQGSNYGYTFGSGTRLTVV.

The chain has TRBV4-2 and TRBJ1-4, with 8 bases fitting TRBD1. Germline values: CDR1 LGHNA, CDR2 YNFKEQ. The CDR3 runs to 16 residues. With 2 bases clipped from V and 3 bases from J, the junction kept 5 bases outside the gene matches. CDR3 bases: TGTGCCAGCAGCCAACGTCAGGGGGCGTCTAATGAAAAACTGTTTTTT. Amino acid sequence: CASSQRQGASNEKLFF.

The rearrangement links TRBV9 to TRBJ1-4; tentatively, D is TRBD1 (5 bases). Germline assignment: CDR1 SGDLS and CDR2 YYNGEE. Trimming pared 3 bases from V and 7 bases from J, leaving 19 bases between. This CDR3 spans 16 amino acids. The CDR3 nucleotides are TGTGCCAGCAGCGAGGGGACCGCACGGGGCGTTGAAAAACTGTTTTTT. Translation: CASSEGTARGVEKLFF.